A selection of T cell receptor beta chains follows, all from one sample in a study of cytomegalovirus exposure and HLA in healthy donors. Clones were sequenced by immunoSEQ multiplex PCR, and TCRdb holds only the in-frame ones, with some missing. The table includes some 130,000 clones, 80% detected once. Sequencing was carried out using PBMCs. These TCRs come from a young man in good health. CDR3s include the opening cysteine and the closing phenylalanine or tryptophan. A D gene is named only where the DNA matches it firmly. The listing skips clone size in some rows; elsewhere it reads once, few, many or a size class.

>TRBJ1-2|.|.|TRBV18
CASSPVDARAQESYTF
TGTGCCAGCTCACCGGTTGATGCCAGGGCCCAGGAAAGCTACACCTTC
>TRBJ2-3|TRBD2|.|TRBV7-2
CASSLAGTSGSTDTQYF
TGTGCCAGCAGCTTAGCCGGGACTAGCGGGAGTACAGATACGCAGTATTTT
>TRBJ2-1|TRBD2|.|TRBV28
CASSGQGLAGGLYEQFF
TGTGCCAGCAGTGGACAGGGACTAGCGGGAGGTCTCTATGAGCAGTTCTTC
>TRBJ1-3|.|.|TRBV28
CASSLPTGSGNTIYF
TGTGCCAGCAGTTTACCCACAGGGTCCGGAAACACCATATATTTT
>TRBJ2-3|.|few|TRBV30
CAWSVRERDTQYF
TGTGCCTGGAGTGTACGAGAGAGGGATACGCAGTATTTT
>TRBJ2-2|TRBD2|.|TRBV7-3
CASSPRGGRNTGELFF
TGTGCCAGCAGCCCGAGGGGCGGGAGAAACACCGGGGAGCTGTTTTTT
>TRBJ2-3|.|few|TRBV4-1
CASSPADRGTDTQYF
TGCGCCAGCAGCCCAGCGGATAGGGGCACAGATACGCAGTATTTT
>TRBJ1-2|.|.|TRBV6-6
CASRQTGSYGYTF
TGTGCCAGCAGGCAGACTGGTTCCTATGGCTACACCTTC
>TRBJ2-1|.|once|TRBV19
CASRDLTLGNEQFF
TGTGCCAGTAGGGACTTAACTTTGGGCAATGAGCAGTTCTTC
>TRBJ1-1|.|.|TRBV4-1
CASSQATRRGLNTEAFF
TGCGCCAGCAGCCAGGCTACACGGCGGGGGCTAAACACTGAAGCTTTCTTT
>TRBJ2-7|.|.|TRBV10-3
CAISEYEGVAYEQYF
TGTGCCATCAGTGAGTACGAGGGAGTGGCCTACGAGCAGTACTTC
>TRBJ2-1|TRBD1|.|TRBV30
CAGRQGAGNEQFF
TGTGCCGGACGACAGGGGGCGGGCAATGAGCAGTTCTTC
>TRBJ1-4|TRBD1|.|TRBV13
CASSWGQSNEKLFF
TGTGCCAGCAGCTGGGGACAGAGTAATGAAAAACTGTTTTTT
>TRBJ2-4|.|.|TRBV7-2
CASSLGGPRRDIQYF
TGTGCCAGCAGCTTAGGAGGTCCGCGGCGGGACATTCAGTACTTC
>TRBJ2-7|TRBD2|once|TRBV7-9
CASSPGGYEQYF
TGTGCCAGCAGCCCGGGGGGGTACGAGCAGTACTTC
>TRBJ2-5|TRBD1|.|TRBV9
CASSSRTGGQETQYF
TGTGCCAGCAGCTCTCGGACAGGGGGGCAAGAGACCCAGTACTTC
>TRBJ1-2|.|.|TRBV27
CASLSLAGRHGYTF
TGTGCCAGCCTATCCTTAGCGGGGAGGCATGGCTACACCTTC
>TRBJ2-1|TRBD2|once|TRBV29-1
CSPRAGGEQFF
TGCAGCCCCAGGGCGGGAGGGGAGCAGTTCTTC
>TRBJ2-3|TRBD1|once|TRBV13
CASSLRGLRDTQYF
TGTGCCAGCAGCTTGAGGGGGCTACGAGATACGCAGTATTTT
>TRBJ2-5|TRBD1|few|TRBV4-1
CASSQDGPGTALETQYF
TGCGCCAGCAGCCAAGATGGCCCTGGGACAGCATTGGAGACCCAGTACTTC
>TRBJ1-5|.|.|TRBV5-4
CASSQSDGAQHF
TGTGCCAGCAGCCAGTCTGACGGGGCCCAGCATTTT
>TRBJ2-2|TRBD2|.|TRBV6-1
CAAGGTLNTGELFF
TGTGCCGCCGGGGGGACCCTCAACACCGGGGAGCTGTTTTTT
>TRBJ2-3|.|once|TRBV7-9
CSSSPPSAGTDTQYF
TGTTCCAGCAGCCCCCCCAGCGCCGGCACAGATACGCAGTATTTT
>TRBJ1-4|.|few|TRBV28
CASSSGDGREKLFF
TGTGCCAGCAGTTCAGGGGACGGAAGAGAAAAACTGTTTTTT
>TRBJ2-1|.|.|TRBV29-1
CSVEKEDSYNEQFF
TGCAGCGTTGAAAAAGAGGACTCCTACAATGAGCAGTTCTTC
>TRBJ1-3|.|once|TRBV6-5
CASSYGGAGNTIYF
TGTGCCAGCAGTTACGGAGGGGCTGGAAACACCATATATTTT
>TRBJ1-2|.|.|TRBV5-1
CASSPQPTGRGYTF
TGCGCCAGCAGCCCCCAACCTACAGGGAGAGGCTACACCTTC
>TRBJ1-2|.|.|TRBV19
CASNARGYGYTF
TGTGCCAGTAACGCCAGGGGATATGGCTACACCTTC
>TRBJ2-1|TRBD2|.|TRBV19
CASSISSGHNEQFF
TGTGCCAGTAGTATCTCTAGCGGCCACAATGAGCAGTTCTTC
>TRBJ2-2|TRBD2|.|TRBV14
CASSQWGTSGSTGELFF
TGTGCCAGCAGCCAATGGGGGACTAGCGGGAGCACCGGGGAGCTGTTTTTT
>TRBJ1-5|TRBD1|.|TRBV5-5
CASSPDRARSNQPQHF
TGTGCCAGCAGCCCGGACAGGGCAAGGAGCAATCAGCCCCAGCATTTT
>TRBJ2-7|.|.|TRBV7-9
CASSSSDRLPYEQYF
TGTGCCAGCAGCTCCTCAGACAGGCTCCCCTACGAGCAGTACTTC
>TRBJ2-7|TRBD1|.|TRBV18
CASSPGQGEREQYF
TGTGCCAGCTCACCGGGACAGGGGGAGCGCGAGCAGTACTTC
>TRBJ2-3|TRBD2|.|TRBV5-1
CASSLAPSGQGNTQYF
TGCGCCAGCAGCTTGGCACCTAGCGGGCAGGGAAATACGCAGTATTTT
>TRBJ1-5|TRBD1|.|TRBV30
CAWSGGTGYSNQPQHF
TGTGCCTGGAGTGGGGGGACAGGCTATAGCAATCAGCCCCAGCATTTT
>TRBJ1-5|.|.|TRBV6-6
CASTYSWTSSNQPQHF
TGTGCCAGCACCTACTCATGGACATCCAGCAATCAGCCCCAGCATTTT
>TRBJ2-1|TRBD1|.|TRBV7-9
CASSLPGGYYNEQFF
TGTGCCAGCAGCTTACCAGGGGGCTACTACAATGAGCAGTTCTTC
>TRBJ1-1|.|.|TRBV18
CASSPPIPGNPEAFF
TGTGCCAGCTCACCACCTATTCCAGGGAATCCTGAAGCTTTCTTT
>TRBJ2-7|.|once|TRBV6-1
CATNRPAYEQYF
TGTGCCACCAACAGGCCTGCCTACGAGCAGTACTTC
>TRBJ1-1|.|.|TRBV6-5
CASRLQGNTEAFF
TGTGCCAGCAGATTACAGGGGAACACTGAAGCTTTCTTT
>TRBJ2-3|TRBD2|.|TRBV29-1
CSVEGHWGGLAGGTDTQYF
TGCAGCGTTGAAGGCCATTGGGGGGGACTAGCGGGAGGCACAGATACGCAGTATTTT
>TRBJ2-7|.|.|TRBV5-1
CASSLAQSEQYF
TGCGCCAGCAGCTTGGCGCAGTCCGAGCAGTACTTC
>TRBJ1-1|.|.|TRBV18
CASSPSRGEGKTEAFF
TGTGCCAGCTCACCCTCCCGGGGGGAGGGTAAAACTGAAGCTTTCTTT
>TRBJ1-1|TRBD1|.|TRBV2
CASSEALYRGQAFF
TGTGCCAGCAGTGAAGCGCTTTACAGGGGGCAAGCTTTCTTT
>TRBJ2-4|.|.|TRBV18
CASSPTTGERGIQYF
TGTGCCAGCTCACCAACAACGGGGGAGAGGGGCATTCAGTACTTC
>TRBJ2-1|TRBD2|.|TRBV27
CASRDRLTSGYNEQFF
TGTGCCAGCAGGGACAGATTGACTAGCGGGTACAATGAGCAGTTCTTC
>TRBJ2-3|TRBD2|.|TRBV6-4
CASKTLAGDGQDTQYF
TGTGCCAGCAAGACCCTAGCGGGAGACGGGCAAGATACGCAGTATTTT
>TRBJ2-7|.|.|TRBV7-9
CASSLVGKPYEQYF
TGTGCCAGCAGCTTAGTCGGGAAGCCCTACGAGCAGTACTTC
>TRBJ2-3|TRBD1|.|TRBV15
CATSRFAGTGASTDTQYF
TGTGCCACCAGCAGATTCGCCGGGACAGGGGCTAGCACAGATACGCAGTATTTT
>TRBJ2-7|TRBD2|.|TRBV4-2
CASSQDPPTSGSYEQYF
TGTGCCAGCAGCCAAGATCCACCGACTAGCGGGAGCTACGAGCAGTACTTC
>TRBJ1-5|.|once|TRBV5-5
CASSLAMIGRRGQPQHF
TGTGCCAGCAGCTTGGCCATGATTGGGAGGAGGGGTCAGCCCCAGCATTTT
>TRBJ2-7|TRBD1|.|TRBV28
CASRSTGTGNYEQYF
TGTGCCAGCCGTTCTACCGGGACAGGGAACTACGAGCAGTACTTC
>TRBJ2-5|TRBD2|.|TRBV5-1
CASRGGKETQYF
TGCGCCAGCAGGGGGGGGAAAGAGACCCAGTACTTC